The clone carrying this TCR beta chain showed up just a few times. Its antigen is not known. These data belong to a study of post-analysis software for immune sequencing data. General study results and limits: By F measure, samples from a shared preparation batch strongly co-clustered. In patients, about five TRBV segments were more frequent than in controls, with TRBV5-6, TRBV5-1 and TRBV20-1 among them. Normalized Chao1 diversity was significantly lower in multiple sclerosis patients than in controls.

Unique-molecular-identifier-tagged TCR beta cDNA libraries were used. TCRdb called the PCR reads again in MiXCR, with one record for every CDR3 protein. The profile shows about 540,000 distinct CDR3 sequences, around 31% of them singletons. V lost 5 bases and J 8 bases, leaving 18 bases between the germline ends. The CDR3 runs 14 residues. Germline lookup yields CDR1 SEHNR and CDR2 FQNEAQ (reference sequence). The receptor comes from a girl aged 2-17 years with multiple sclerosis. Input material: blood. This rearrangement joins TRBV7-9 to TRBJ1-2, with D maybe TRBD1 (5 bases). The CDR3 sequence: CASSTEGRESGYTF. The CDR3 DNA reads TGTGCCAGCAGCACAGAGGGGAGGGAGAGCGGCTACACCTTC.